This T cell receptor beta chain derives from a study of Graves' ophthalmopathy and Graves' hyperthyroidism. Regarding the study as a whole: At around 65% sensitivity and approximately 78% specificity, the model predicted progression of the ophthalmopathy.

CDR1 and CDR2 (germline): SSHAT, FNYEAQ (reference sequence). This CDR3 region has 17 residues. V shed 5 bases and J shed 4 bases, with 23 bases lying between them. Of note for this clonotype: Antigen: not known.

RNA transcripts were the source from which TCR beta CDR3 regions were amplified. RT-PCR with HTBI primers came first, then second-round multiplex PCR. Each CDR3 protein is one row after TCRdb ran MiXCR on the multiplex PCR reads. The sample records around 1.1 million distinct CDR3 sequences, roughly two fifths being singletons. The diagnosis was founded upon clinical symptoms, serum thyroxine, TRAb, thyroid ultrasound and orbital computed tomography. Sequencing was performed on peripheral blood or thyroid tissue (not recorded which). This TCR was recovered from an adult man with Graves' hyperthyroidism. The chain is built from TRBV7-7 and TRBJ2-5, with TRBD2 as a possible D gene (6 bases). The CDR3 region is CASSPPGGELAGETQYF. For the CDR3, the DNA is TGTGCCAGCAGCCCCCCCGGCGGGGAGCTGGCAGGAGAGACCCAGTACTTC.